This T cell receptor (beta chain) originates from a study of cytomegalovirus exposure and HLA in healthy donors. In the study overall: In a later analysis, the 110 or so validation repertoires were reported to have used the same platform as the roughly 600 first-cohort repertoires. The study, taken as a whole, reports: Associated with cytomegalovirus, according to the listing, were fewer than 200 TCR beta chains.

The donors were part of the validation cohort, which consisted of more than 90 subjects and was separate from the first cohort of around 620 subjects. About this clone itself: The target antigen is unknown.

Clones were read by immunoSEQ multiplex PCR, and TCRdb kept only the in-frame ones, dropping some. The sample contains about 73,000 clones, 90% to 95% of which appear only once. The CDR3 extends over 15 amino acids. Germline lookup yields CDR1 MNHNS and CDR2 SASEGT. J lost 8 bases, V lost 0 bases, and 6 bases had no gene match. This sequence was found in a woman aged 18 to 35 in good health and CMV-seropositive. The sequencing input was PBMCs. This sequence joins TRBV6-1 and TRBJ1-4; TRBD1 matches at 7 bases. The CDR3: CASSEAWDRGEKLFF. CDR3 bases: TGTGCCAGCAGTGAAGCATGGGACAGAGGGGAAAAACTGTTTTTT.